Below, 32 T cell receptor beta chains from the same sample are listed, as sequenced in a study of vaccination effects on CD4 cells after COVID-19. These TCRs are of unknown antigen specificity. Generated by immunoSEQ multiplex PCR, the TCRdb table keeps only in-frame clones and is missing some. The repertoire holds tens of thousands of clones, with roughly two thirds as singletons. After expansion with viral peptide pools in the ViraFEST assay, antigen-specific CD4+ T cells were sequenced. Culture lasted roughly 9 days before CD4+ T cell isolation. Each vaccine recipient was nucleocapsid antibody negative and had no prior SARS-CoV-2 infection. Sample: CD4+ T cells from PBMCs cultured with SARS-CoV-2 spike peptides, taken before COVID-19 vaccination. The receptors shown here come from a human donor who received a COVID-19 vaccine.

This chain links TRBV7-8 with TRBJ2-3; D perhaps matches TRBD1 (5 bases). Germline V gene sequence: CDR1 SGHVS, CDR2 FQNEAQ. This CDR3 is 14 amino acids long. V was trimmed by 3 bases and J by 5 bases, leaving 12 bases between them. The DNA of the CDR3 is TGTGCCAGCAGCTTGAGACAGCCCCAAGATACGCAGTATTTT. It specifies CASSLRQPQDTQYF.

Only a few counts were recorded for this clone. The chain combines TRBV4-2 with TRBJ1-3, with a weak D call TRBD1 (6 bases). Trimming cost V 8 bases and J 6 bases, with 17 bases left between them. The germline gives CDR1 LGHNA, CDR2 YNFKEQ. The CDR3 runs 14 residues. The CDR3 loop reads CASGPPGALNTIYF. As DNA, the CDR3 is TGTGCCAGCGGCCCTCCGGGGGCCCTAAACACCATATATTTT.

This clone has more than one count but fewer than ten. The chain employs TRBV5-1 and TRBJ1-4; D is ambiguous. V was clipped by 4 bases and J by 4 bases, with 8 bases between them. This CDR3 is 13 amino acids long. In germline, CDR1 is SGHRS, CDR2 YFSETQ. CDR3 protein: CASSTGGNEKLFF. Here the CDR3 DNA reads TGCGCCAGCAGCACGGGAGGTAATGAAAAACTGTTTTTT.

DNA for the CDR3: TGTGCCAGCAGCTTAGGGCTACCTGGGGACGAGCAGTACTTC. Protein product: CASSLGLPGDEQYF. The gene calls are TRBV5-8 and TRBJ2-7; unclear D gene. Germline V gives CDR1 SGHTS, CDR2 YDEGEE. Trimming cost V 2 bases and J 5 bases, with 14 bases left between them. There are 14 residues in the CDR3.

In nucleotides, the CDR3 is TGTGCCAGCAGGGTCCCGGGACAGCCCCAGCATTTT. It codes for CASRVPGQPQHF. The J gene is TRBJ1-5, the V gene TRBV28, with unresolved D. Trimming removed 6 bases from V and 7 bases from J, with 10 bases in between. The CDR3 has 12 amino acids. Germline CDR1 is MDHEN and CDR2 is SYDVKM.

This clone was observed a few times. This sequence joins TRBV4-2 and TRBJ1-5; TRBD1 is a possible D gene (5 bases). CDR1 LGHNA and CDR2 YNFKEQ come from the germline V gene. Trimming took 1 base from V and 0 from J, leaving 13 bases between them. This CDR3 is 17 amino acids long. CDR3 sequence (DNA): TGTGCCAGCAGCCAAGGCCCACAGGTGTTTAGCAATCAGCCCCAGCATTTT. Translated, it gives CASSQGPQVFSNQPQHF.

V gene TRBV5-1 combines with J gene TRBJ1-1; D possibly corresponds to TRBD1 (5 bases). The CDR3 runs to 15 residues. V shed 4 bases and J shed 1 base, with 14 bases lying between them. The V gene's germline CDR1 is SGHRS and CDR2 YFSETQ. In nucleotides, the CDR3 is TGCGCCAGCAGCCCCGCGGGACGATGGAACACTGAAGCTTTCTTT. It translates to CASSPAGRWNTEAFF. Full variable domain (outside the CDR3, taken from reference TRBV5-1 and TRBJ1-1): KAGVTQTPRYLIKTRGQQVTLSCSPISGHRSVSWYQQTPGQGLQFLFEYFSETQRNKGNFPGRFSGRQFSNSRSEMNVSTLELGDSALYLCASSPAGRWNTEAFFGQGTRLTVV.

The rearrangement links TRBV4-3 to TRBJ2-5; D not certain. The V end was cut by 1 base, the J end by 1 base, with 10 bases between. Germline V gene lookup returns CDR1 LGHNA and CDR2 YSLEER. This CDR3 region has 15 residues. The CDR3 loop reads CASSQGPKAQETQYF. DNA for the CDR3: TGCGCCAGCAGCCAAGGCCCGAAAGCCCAAGAGACCCAGTACTTC.

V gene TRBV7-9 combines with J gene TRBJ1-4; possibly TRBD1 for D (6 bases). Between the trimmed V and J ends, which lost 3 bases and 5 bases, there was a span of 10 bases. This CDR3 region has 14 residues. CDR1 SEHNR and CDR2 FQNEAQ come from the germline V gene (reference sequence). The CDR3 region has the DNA TGTGCCAGCAGCTTCGTAGGGGGGAATGAAAAACTGTTTTTT. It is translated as CASSFVGGNEKLFF.

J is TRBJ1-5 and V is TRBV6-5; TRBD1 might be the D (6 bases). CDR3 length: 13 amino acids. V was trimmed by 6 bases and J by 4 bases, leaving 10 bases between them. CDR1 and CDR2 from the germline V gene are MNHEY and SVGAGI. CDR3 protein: CASRQGQNQPQHF. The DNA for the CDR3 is TGTGCCAGCAGACAGGGCCAAAATCAGCCCCAGCATTTT.

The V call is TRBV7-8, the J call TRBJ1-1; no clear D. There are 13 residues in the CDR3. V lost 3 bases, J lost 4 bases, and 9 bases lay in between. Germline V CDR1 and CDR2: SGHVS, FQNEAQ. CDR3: CASSLTGPTEAFF. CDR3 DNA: TGTGCCAGCAGCTTGACGGGCCCCACTGAAGCTTTCTTT.

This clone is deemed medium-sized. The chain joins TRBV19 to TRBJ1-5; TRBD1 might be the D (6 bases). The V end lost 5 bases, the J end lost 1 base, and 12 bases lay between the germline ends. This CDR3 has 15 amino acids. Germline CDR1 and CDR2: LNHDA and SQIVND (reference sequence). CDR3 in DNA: TGTGCCAGTAGTCCCCCGGGGGCAAGCAATCAGCCCCAGCATTTT. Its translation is CASSPPGASNQPQHF.

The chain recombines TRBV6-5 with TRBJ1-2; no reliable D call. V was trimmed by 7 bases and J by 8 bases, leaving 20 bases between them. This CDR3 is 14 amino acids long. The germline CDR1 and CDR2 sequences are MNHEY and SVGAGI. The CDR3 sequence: CASTEGVGFIGYTF. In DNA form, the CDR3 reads TGTGCCAGCACAGAAGGTGTAGGGTTCATCGGCTACACCTTC.

The CDR3: CASRRTGDYEQYF. The CDR3 DNA reads TGTGCCAGCAGGCGGACAGGGGACTACGAGCAGTACTTC. The chain carries TRBV6-6 and TRBJ2-7, with 9 bases that match TRBD1. The junction had 3 bases not matched to a gene; V was cut back by 6 bases and J by 3 bases. Per germline, CDR1 MNHNY and CDR2 SVGAGI (reference sequence). The CDR3 totals 13 residues.

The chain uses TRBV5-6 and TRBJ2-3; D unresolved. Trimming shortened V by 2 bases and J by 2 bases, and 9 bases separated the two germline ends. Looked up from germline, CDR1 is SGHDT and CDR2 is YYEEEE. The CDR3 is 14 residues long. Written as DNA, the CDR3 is TGTGCCAGCAGCTTCTTCAGCGTCACAGATACGCAGTATTTT. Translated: CASSFFSVTDTQYF.

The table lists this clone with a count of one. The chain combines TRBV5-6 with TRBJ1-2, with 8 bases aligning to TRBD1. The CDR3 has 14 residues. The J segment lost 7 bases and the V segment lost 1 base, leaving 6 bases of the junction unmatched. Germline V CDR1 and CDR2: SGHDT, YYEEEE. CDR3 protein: CASSLRTGKAGYTF. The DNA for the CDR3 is TGTGCCAGCAGCTTGAGGACAGGGAAGGCTGGCTACACCTTC. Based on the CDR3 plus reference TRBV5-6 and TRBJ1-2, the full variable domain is DAGVTQSPTHLIKTRGQQVTLRCSPKSGHDTVSWYQQALGQGPQFIFQYYEEEERQRGNFPDRFSGHQFPNYSSELNVNALLLGDSALYLCASSLRTGKAGYTFGSGTRLTVV.

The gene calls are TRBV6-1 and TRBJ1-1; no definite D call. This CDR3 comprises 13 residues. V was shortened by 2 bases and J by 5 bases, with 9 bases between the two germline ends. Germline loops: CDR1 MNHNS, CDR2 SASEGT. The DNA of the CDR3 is TGTGCCAGCAGTGAACCCCAGGAAACTGAAGCTTTCTTT. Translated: CASSEPQETEAFF.

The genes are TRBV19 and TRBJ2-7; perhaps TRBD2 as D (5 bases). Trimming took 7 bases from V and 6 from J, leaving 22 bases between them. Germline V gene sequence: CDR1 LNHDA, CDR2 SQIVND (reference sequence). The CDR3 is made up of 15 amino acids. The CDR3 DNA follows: TGTGCCAGTACCGCCGCCCGGGGAAACAAGCCCGAGCAGTACTTC. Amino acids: CASTAARGNKPEQYF.

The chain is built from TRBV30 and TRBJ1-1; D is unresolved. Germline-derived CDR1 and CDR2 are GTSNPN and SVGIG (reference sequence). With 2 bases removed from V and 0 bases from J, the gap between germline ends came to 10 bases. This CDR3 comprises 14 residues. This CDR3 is CAWSLTRMNTEAFF. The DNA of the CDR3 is TGTGCCTGGAGTTTGACGAGGATGAACACTGAAGCTTTCTTT.

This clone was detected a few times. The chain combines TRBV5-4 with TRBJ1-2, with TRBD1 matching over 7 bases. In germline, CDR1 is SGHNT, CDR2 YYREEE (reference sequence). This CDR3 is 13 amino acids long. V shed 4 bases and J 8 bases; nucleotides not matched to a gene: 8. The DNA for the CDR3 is TGTGCCAGCAGCACCGGGACAGCCAGGGGCTACACCTTC. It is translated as CASSTGTARGYTF. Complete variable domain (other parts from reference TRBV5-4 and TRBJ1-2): ETGVTQSPTHLIKTRGQQVTLRCSSQSGHNTVSWYQQALGQGPQFIFQYYREEENGRGNFPPRFSGLQFPNYSSELNVNALELDDSALYLCASSTGTARGYTFGSGTRLTVV.

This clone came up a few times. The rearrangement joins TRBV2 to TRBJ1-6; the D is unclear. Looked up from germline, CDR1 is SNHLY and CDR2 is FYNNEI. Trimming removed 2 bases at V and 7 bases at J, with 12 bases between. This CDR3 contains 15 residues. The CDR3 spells CASSEMDGRNSPLHF. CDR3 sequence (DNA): TGTGCCAGCAGTGAAATGGACGGAAGGAATTCACCCCTCCACTTT. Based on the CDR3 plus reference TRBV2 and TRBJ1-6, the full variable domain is EPEVTQTPSHQVTQMGQEVILRCVPISNHLYFYWYRQILGQKVEFLVSFYNNEISEKSEIFDDQFSVERPDGSNFTLKIRSTKLEDSAMYFCASSEMDGRNSPLHFGNGTRLTVT.

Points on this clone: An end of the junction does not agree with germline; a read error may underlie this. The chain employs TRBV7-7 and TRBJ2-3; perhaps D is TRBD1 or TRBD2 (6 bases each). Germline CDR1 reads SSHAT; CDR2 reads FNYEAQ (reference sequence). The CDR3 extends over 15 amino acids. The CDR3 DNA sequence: TGTGCTAGCAGCCCCGGGGGCCGGTCCACAGATACGCAGTATTTT. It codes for CASSPGGRSTDTQYF.

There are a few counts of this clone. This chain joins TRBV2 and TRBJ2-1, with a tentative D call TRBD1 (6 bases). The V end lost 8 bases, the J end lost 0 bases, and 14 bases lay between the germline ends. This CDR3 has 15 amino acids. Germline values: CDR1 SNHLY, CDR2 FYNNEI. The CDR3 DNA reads TGTGCCAGCCGGAACAGGGTAAGCTCCTACAATGAGCAGTTCTTC. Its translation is CASRNRVSSYNEQFF.

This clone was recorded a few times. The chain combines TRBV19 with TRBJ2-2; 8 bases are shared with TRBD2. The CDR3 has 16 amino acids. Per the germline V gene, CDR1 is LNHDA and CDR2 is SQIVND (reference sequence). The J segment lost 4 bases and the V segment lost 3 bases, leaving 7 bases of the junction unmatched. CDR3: CASSIHSGSSTGELFF. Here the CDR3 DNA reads TGTGCCAGTAGTATTCACAGCGGGAGTAGCACCGGGGAGCTGTTTTTT.

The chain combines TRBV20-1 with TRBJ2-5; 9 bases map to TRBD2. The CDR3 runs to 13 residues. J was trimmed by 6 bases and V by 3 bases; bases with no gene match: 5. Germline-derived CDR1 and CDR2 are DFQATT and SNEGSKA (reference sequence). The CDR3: CSASSSGMQTQYF. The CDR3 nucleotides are TGCAGTGCTAGTTCTAGCGGGATGCAGACCCAGTACTTC.

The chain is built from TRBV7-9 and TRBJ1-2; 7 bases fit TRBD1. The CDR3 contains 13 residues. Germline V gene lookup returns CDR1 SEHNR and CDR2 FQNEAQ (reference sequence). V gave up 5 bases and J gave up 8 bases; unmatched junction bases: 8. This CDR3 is CASSRDRMGGYTF. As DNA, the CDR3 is TGTGCCAGCAGCCGGGACAGAATGGGGGGCTACACCTTC. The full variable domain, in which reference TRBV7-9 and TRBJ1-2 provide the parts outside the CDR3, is DTGVSQNPRHKITKRGQNVTFRCDPISEHNRLYWYRQTLGQGPEFLTYFQNEAQLEKSRLLSDRFSAERPKGSFSTLEIQRTEQGDSAMYLCASSRDRMGGYTFGSGTRLTVV.

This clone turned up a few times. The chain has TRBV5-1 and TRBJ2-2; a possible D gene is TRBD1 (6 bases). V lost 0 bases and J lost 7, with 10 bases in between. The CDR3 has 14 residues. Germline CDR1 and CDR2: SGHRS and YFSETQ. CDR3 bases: TGCGCCAGCAGCTTGGGGGGACATAACGGGGAGCTGTTTTTT. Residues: CASSLGGHNGELFF.

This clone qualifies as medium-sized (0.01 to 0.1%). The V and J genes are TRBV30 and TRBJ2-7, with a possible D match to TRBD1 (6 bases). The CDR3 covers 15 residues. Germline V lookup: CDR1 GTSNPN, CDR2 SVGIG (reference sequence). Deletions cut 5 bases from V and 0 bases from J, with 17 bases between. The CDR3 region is CAWGSGQTLSYEQYF. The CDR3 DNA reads TGTGCCTGGGGGTCTGGACAGACTCTCTCCTACGAGCAGTACTTC.

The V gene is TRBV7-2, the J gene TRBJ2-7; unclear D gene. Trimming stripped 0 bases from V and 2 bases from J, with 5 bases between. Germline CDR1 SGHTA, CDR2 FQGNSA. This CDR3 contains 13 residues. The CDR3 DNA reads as TGTGCCAGCAGCTTAGCTGCGCCCTACGAGCAGTACTTC. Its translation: CASSLAAPYEQYF.

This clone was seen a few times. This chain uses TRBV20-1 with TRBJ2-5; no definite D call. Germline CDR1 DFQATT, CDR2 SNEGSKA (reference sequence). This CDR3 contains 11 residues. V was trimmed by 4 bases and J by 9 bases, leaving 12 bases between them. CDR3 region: CSATPWRAQYF. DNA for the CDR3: TGCAGTGCTACGCCGTGGCGAGCCCAGTACTTC.

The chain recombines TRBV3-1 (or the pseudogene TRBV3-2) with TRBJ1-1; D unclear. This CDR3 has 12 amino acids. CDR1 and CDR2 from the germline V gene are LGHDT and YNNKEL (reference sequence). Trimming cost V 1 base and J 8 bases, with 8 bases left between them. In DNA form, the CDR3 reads TGTGCCAGCAGCCAAGGCGCAGGAGAAGCTTTCTTT. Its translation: CASSQGAGEAFF.

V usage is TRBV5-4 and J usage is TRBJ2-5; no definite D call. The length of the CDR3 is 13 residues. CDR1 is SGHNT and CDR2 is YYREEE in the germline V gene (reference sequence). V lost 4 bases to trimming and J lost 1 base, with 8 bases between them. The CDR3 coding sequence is TGTGCCAGCAGCCCCCCAGCCCAAGAGACCCAGTACTTC. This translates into CASSPPAQETQYF.